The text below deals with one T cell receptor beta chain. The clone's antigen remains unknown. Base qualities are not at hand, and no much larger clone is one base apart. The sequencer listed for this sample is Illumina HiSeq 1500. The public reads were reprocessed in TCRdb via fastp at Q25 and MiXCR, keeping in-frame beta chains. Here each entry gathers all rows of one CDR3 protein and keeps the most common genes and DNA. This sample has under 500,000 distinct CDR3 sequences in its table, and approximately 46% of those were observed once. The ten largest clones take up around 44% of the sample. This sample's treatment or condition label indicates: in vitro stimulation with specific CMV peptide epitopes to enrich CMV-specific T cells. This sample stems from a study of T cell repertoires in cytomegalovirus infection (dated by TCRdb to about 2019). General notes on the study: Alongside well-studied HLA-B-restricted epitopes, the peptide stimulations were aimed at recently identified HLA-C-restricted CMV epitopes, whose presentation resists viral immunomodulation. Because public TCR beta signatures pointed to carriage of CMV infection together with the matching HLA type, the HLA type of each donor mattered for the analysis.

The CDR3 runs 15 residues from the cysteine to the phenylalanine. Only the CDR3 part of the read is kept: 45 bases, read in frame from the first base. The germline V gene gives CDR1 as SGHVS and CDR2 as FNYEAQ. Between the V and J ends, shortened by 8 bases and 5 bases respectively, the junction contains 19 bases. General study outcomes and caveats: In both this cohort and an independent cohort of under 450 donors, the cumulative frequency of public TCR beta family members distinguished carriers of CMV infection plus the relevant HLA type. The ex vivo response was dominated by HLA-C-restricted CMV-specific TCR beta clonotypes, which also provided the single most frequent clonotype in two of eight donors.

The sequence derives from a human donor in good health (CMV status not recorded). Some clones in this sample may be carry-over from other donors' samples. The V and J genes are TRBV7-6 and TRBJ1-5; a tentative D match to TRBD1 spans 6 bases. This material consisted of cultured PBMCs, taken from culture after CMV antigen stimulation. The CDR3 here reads CASSWGAGEDQPQHF. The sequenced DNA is TGTGCCAGCTCTTGGGGGGCTGGGGAGGATCAGCCCCAGCATTTT.